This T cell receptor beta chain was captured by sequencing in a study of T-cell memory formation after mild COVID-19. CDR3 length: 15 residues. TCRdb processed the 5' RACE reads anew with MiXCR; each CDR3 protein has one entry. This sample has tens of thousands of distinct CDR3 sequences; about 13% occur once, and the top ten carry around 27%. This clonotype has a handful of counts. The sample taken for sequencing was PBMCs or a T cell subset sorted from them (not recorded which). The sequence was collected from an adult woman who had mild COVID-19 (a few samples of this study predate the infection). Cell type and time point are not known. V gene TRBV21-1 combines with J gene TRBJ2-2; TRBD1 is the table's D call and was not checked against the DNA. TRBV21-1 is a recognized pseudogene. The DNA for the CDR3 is TGTGCCAGCAAGGGGGGACAGCCGAACACCGGGGAGCTGTTTTTT. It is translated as CASKGGQPNTGELFF.